The 30 T cell receptor beta chains below all came from one sample that was sequenced in a study of human T cells and chemical hapten exposure. Regarding time point: patch test 2, 6 weeks after DPC sensitization. Noted treatment: therapeutic diphenylcyclopropenone sensitization with weekly scalp DPC. TCRdb independently ran MiXCR on the RACE reads; one entry per CDR3 protein. Of 360,000 or so distinct CDR3 sequences in the sample, nearly 6.5% were seen once. The sample in question was whole blood, obtained in connection with sensitization to the hapten diphenylcyclopropenone (DPC). Every receptor here comes from a woman aged 18-30 years with alopecia areata. Some clones in this sample may be carry-over from other donors' samples.

The V gene is TRBV12-3 or TRBV12-4, the J gene TRBJ2-1; tentative D call: TRBD1 (7 bases). V dropped 5 bases and J dropped 4 bases, with 18 bases sitting between them. The CDR3 totals 16 residues. The CDR3 loop reads CASSPTWGDSYNEQFF. CDR3 nucleotides: TGTGCCAGCAGTCCTACTTGGGGGGACAGTTACAATGAGCAGTTCTTC.

This chain joins TRBV12-3 or TRBV12-4 and TRBJ2-7, with D tentatively TRBD1 or TRBD2 (5 bases each). The CDR3 loop spans 13 amino acids. Trimming removed 6 bases from V and 1 base from J, with 10 bases in between. The CDR3 coding sequence is TGTGCCAGCAGCAAGGGGAGTTCCTACGAGCAGTACTTC. Its protein is CASSKGSSYEQYF.

This chain uses TRBV9 with TRBJ1-1; D unresolved. Looked up from germline, CDR1 is SGDLS and CDR2 is YYNGEE. The CDR3 consists of 17 residues. V lost 1 base to trimming and J lost 0 bases, with 16 bases between them. DNA for the CDR3: TGTGCCAGCAGCGTATCCCTCACCAGAGGGATGAACACTGAAGCTTTCTTT. Its protein is CASSVSLTRGMNTEAFF.

This clonotype was picked up a small number of times. CDR3 in amino acids: CASSHSSGGPYEQYF. The CDR3 bases are TGTGCCAGCAGCCATTCCAGCGGGGGCCCTTACGAGCAGTACTTC. The chain is built from TRBV3-1 and TRBJ2-7; 8 nucleotides match TRBD2. This CDR3 spans 15 amino acids. Germline CDR1 LGHDT, CDR2 YNNKEL (reference sequence). V lost 3 bases and J lost 4; bases outside the gene matches: 8.

In this sample, this clonotype turned up many times. The V gene is TRBV20-1, the J gene TRBJ1-2; TRBD1 might be the D (6 bases). In germline, CDR1 is DFQATT, CDR2 SNEGSKA (reference sequence). V lost 3 bases to trimming and J lost 2 bases, with 7 bases between them. The CDR3 spans 12 residues. Here the CDR3 DNA reads TGCAGTGCTAGGGACAGCAACTATGGCTACACCTTC. Its protein product is CSARDSNYGYTF.

This clonotype was found many times. The genes are TRBV29-1 and TRBJ1-1; tentative D call: TRBD1 (6 bases). Germline V gene lookup returns CDR1 SQVTM and CDR2 ANQGSEA. V was cut by 5 bases and J by 6 bases, with 10 bases left in between. The CDR3 contains 11 residues. The CDR3 nucleotides are TGCAGCGTTCGACAGGATCCTGAAGCTTTCTTT. It translates to CSVRQDPEAFF.

This clonotype was seen at least ten times. The chain links TRBV20-1 to TRBJ1-4, with TRBD1 as a possible D gene (5 bases). The CDR3 length is 13 residues. Trimming removed 1 base at V and 7 bases at J, with 10 bases between. Per the germline V gene, CDR1 is DFQATT and CDR2 is SNEGSKA (reference sequence). CDR3 nucleotide sequence: TGCAGTGCTAGAGGAGGGGCCGGTGAAAAACTGTTTTTT. As protein: CSARGGAGEKLFF.

This clonotype was observed at least ten times. The V call is TRBV5-1, the J call TRBJ2-5, with unresolved D. Germline V gives CDR1 SGHRS, CDR2 YFSETQ. This CDR3 contains 12 residues. Trimming took off 3 bases at V and 0 bases at J, with 3 bases between the two ends. As DNA, the CDR3 is TGCGCCAGCAGCTGGTACCAAGAGACCCAGTACTTC. Protein sequence: CASSWYQETQYF.

The sample holds one count of this clonotype. A much larger clonotype is one base distant, so this may be a read error. The chain recombines TRBV21-1 with TRBJ2-2. TRBV21-1 is annotated as a pseudogene. CDR3 length: 11 residues. The CDR3 protein is CASSKAGELFF. The CDR3 DNA sequence: TGTGCCAGCAGCAAAGCCGGGGAGCTGTTTTTT.

This clonotype was counted at least ten times. The chain carries TRBV6-2 or TRBV6-3 and TRBJ2-2, with D tentatively TRBD1 or TRBD2 (6 bases each). CDR1 and CDR2 (germline): MNHEY, SVGEGT. CDR3 size: 17 residues. Trimming removed 6 bases at V and 4 bases at J, with 21 bases between. CDR3: CASRAHGTRDSTGELFF. As DNA, the CDR3 is TGTGCCAGCAGAGCCCACGGGACAAGGGACTCCACCGGGGAGCTGTTTTTT.

This clonotype turned up a few times. The rearrangement links TRBV18 to TRBJ2-3; 9 positions agree with TRBD1. Germline V gene lookup returns CDR1 KGHSH and CDR2 LQKENI. This CDR3 region has 16 residues. J lost 3 bases, V lost 2 bases, and 6 bases had no gene match. The CDR3 is CASSPIQGAGTDTQYF. The CDR3 nucleotides read TGTGCCAGCTCACCAATACAGGGGGCCGGGACAGATACGCAGTATTTT.

This clonotype was observed many times. The chain links TRBV12-5 to TRBJ1-3; D unclear. Germline CDR1 is LGHNT and CDR2 is FRNRAP. With 1 base removed from V and 0 bases from J, the gap between germline ends came to 10 bases. CDR3 length: 16 residues. The CDR3, as DNA: TGTGCTAGTGGTTTGGCCCGTGGCGGCTCTGGAAACACCATATATTTT. Protein product: CASGLARGGSGNTIYF.

The rearrangement links TRBV6-2 or TRBV6-3 to TRBJ1-1; no clear D. The CDR3 consists of 15 residues. Trimming left V 6 bases short and J 0 bases short, with 14 bases between. The V gene's germline CDR1 is MNHEY and CDR2 SVGEGT. Here the CDR3 reads CASSPARNLNTEAFF. The CDR3 nucleotides read TGTGCCAGCAGCCCAGCGCGGAATTTGAACACTGAAGCTTTCTTT.

The chain links TRBV11-2 to TRBJ1-6; TRBD1 is a possible D gene (6 bases). The CDR3 is 15 residues long. The V end lost 1 base, the J end lost 9 bases, and 13 bases lay between the germline ends. CDR1 is SGHAT, CDR2 FQNNGV, per germline. In DNA, the CDR3 is TGTGCCAGCAGCTTAGGTGACAGGCTCCGTTCACCCCTCCACTTT. This translates into CASSLGDRLRSPLHF.

CDR3 DNA sequence: TGTGCCAGCAATTCCCCCGGCCTGGGGAACACTGAAGCTTTCTTT. It translates to CASNSPGLGNTEAFF. The chain couples TRBV27 to TRBJ1-1; D not certain. V shed 7 bases and J shed 1 base, with 16 bases lying between them. Germline-derived CDR1 and CDR2 are MNHEY and SMNVEV (reference sequence). This CDR3 has 15 residues.

This clonotype has only one observation. The V and J genes are TRBV7-9 and TRBJ2-3; no clear D. The CDR3 spans 12 residues. V was clipped by 5 bases and J by 9 bases, with 12 bases between them. Germline CDR1 reads SEHNR; CDR2 reads FQNEAQ (reference sequence). CDR3 nucleotides: TGTGCCAGCAGCCTCCCAATTGGGACGCAGTATTTT. Its protein is CASSLPIGTQYF.

The rearrangement joins TRBV7-8 to TRBJ2-5, with D uncertain. This CDR3 is 14 amino acids long. With 3 bases removed from V and 4 bases from J, the gap between germline ends came to 12 bases. Per germline, CDR1 SGHVS and CDR2 FQNEAQ. CDR3 bases: TGTGCCAGCAGCTTTGCGATTTCGGGAGAGACCCAGTACTTC. This translates into CASSFAISGETQYF.

There are a few counts of this clonotype. The chain joins TRBV7-9 to TRBJ1-5; D is unresolved. CDR1 is SEHNR, CDR2 FQNEAQ, per germline (reference sequence). V was clipped by 3 bases and J by 6 bases, with 6 bases between them. The CDR3 loop spans 12 amino acids. CDR3: CASSFVGQPQHF. The CDR3 nucleotides read TGTGCCAGCAGCTTCGTGGGTCAGCCCCAGCATTTT.

This rearrangement joins TRBV6-5 to TRBJ2-2, with TRBD2 identical over 10 bases. V shed 6 bases, J shed 6 bases, and the junction held 7 bases outside the gene matches. CDR1 and CDR2 (germline): MNHEY, SVGAGI. The CDR3 consists of 15 residues. The CDR3, as DNA: TGTGCCAGCAGCTCGACTAGCGGGTTTGCCGGGGAGCTGTTTTTT. This gives the protein CASSSTSGFAGELFF.

This clonotype was recorded a few times. V gene TRBV4-1 combines with J gene TRBJ1-2; D possibly corresponds to TRBD1 (6 bases). CDR3 size: 19 residues. Germline CDR1 is MGHRA and CDR2 is YSYEKL. V dropped 4 bases and J dropped 1 base, with 25 bases sitting between them. The CDR3 loop is CASSPETWDTGRFNYGYTF. CDR3 in DNA: TGCGCCAGCAGCCCAGAGACATGGGACACTGGGCGGTTTAACTATGGCTACACCTTC.

In this sample, this clonotype turned up many times. The rearrangement links TRBV27 to TRBJ1-2; no reliable D call. CDR1 and CDR2 (germline): MNHEY, SMNVEV (reference sequence). The length of the CDR3 is 14 residues. The V end lost 7 bases, the J end lost 8 bases, and 20 bases lay between the germline ends. The CDR3 here is CASTSPKANWGYTF. The CDR3 region has the DNA TGTGCCAGCACCTCCCCGAAGGCGAACTGGGGCTACACCTTC.

The chain joins TRBV13 to TRBJ2-1; a weak D match, TRBD2 (5 bases). CDR1 is PRHDT and CDR2 is FYEKMQ in the germline V gene (reference sequence). This CDR3 has 14 amino acids. The ends were cut back, 4 bases at V and 0 bases at J, with 7 bases in the middle. The CDR3 is CASSSGSSYNEQFF. The CDR3 coding sequence is TGTGCCAGCAGCTCGGGGAGCTCCTACAATGAGCAGTTCTTC. The whole variable domain, filled in from reference TRBV13 and TRBJ2-1, reads AAGVIQSPRHLIKEKRETATLKCYPIPRHDTVYWYQQGPGQDPQFLISFYEKMQSDKGSIPDRFSAQQFSDYHSELNMSSLELGDSALYFCASSSGSSYNEQFFGPGTRLTVL.

This clonotype has only a few counts. In nucleotides, the CDR3 is TGTGCCAGTAGTATGAGGGGTGGAGGGACATTGTGGCAGCCCCAGCATTTT. This encodes CASSMRGGGTLWQPQHF. The chain employs TRBV19 and TRBJ1-5; possible D gene TRBD1, 6 bases. Trimming pared 3 bases from V and 7 bases from J, leaving 22 bases between. Per the germline V gene, CDR1 is LNHDA and CDR2 is SQIVND (reference sequence). The CDR3 contains 17 residues.

There are many counts of this clonotype. This rearrangement joins TRBV27 to TRBJ1-1; D is uncertain. The germline V gene encodes CDR1 MNHEY and CDR2 SMNVEV (reference sequence). This CDR3 region has 13 residues. Trimming removed 3 bases at V and 3 bases at J, with 8 bases between. The CDR3 region has the DNA TGTGCCAGCAGTTTGTGGGCCGACACTGAAGCTTTCTTT. Amino acids: CASSLWADTEAFF.

This clonotype was seen more than once but under ten times. The chain couples TRBV10-3 to TRBJ2-3; tentative D call: TRBD2 (6 bases). V was cut by 4 bases and J by 0 bases, with 11 bases left in between. The CDR3 runs to 15 residues. The germline V gene has CDR1 ENHRY and CDR2 SYGVKD. CDR3 in amino acids: CAISGGGASTDTQYF. CDR3 sequence (DNA): TGTGCCATCAGTGGGGGCGGGGCGAGCACAGATACGCAGTATTTT.

This clonotype was counted ten times or more. CDR3 residues: CAIRDRGENSPLHF. CDR3 bases: TGTGCCATCAGGGACAGGGGGGAAAATTCACCCCTCCACTTT. The rearrangement joins TRBV10-3 to TRBJ1-6, with 10 bases matching TRBD1. CDR1 and CDR2 from the germline V gene are ENHRY and SYGVKD. This CDR3 has 14 residues. Trimming removed 6 bases from V and 7 bases from J; junction bases left unmatched: 3.

This sequence joins TRBV2 and TRBJ1-5; unclear D gene. V dropped 2 bases and J dropped 5 bases, with 10 bases sitting between them. Germline loops: CDR1 SNHLY, CDR2 FYNNEI. This CDR3 contains 14 residues. The CDR3 nucleotides are TGTGCCAGCAGTGAATTGACGATGGATCAGCCCCAGCATTTT. It yields the protein CASSELTMDQPQHF.

This clonotype occurred many times. The V call is TRBV28, the J call TRBJ1-4; D gene uncertain. The V end lost 5 bases, the J end lost 8 bases, and 3 bases lay between the germline ends. CDR1 is MDHEN and CDR2 is SYDVKM in the germline V gene. The CDR3 is made up of 10 amino acids. CDR3 loop: CASSTEKLFF. DNA of the CDR3: TGTGCCAGCAGTACCGAAAAACTGTTTTTT.

This clonotype was detected a few times. The rearrangement uses TRBV7-9 and TRBJ2-2, with TRBD1 matching over 9 bases. The CDR3 runs 16 residues. Germline trimming cut 1 base from V and 3 bases from J; bases unmatched to any gene: 3. The germline V gene has CDR1 SEHNR and CDR2 FQNEAQ (reference sequence). CDR3: CASSLGTGVDTGELFF. As DNA, the CDR3 is TGTGCCAGCAGCTTAGGGACAGGGGTTGACACCGGGGAGCTGTTTTTT.

This clonotype was counted at least ten times. The rearrangement uses TRBV29-1 and TRBJ2-1; no reliable D call. This CDR3 is built from 11 residues. Germline assignment: CDR1 SQVTM and CDR2 ANQGSEA. The V and J ends lost 8 bases and 7 bases respectively, with 12 bases between them. Here the CDR3 reads CSYPDGNEQFF. The CDR3 bases are TGCAGCTACCCCGACGGGAATGAGCAGTTCTTC.